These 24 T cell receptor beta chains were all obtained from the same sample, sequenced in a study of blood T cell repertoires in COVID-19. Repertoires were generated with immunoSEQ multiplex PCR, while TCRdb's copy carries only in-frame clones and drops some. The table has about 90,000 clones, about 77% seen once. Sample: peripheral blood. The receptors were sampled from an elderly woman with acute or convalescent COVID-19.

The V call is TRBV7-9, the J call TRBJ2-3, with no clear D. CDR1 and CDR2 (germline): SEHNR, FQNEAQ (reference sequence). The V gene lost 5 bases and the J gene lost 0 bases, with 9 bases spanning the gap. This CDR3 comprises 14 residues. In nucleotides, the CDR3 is TGTGCCAGCAGCATCGATAGAAGCACAGATACGCAGTATTTT. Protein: CASSIDRSTDTQYF.

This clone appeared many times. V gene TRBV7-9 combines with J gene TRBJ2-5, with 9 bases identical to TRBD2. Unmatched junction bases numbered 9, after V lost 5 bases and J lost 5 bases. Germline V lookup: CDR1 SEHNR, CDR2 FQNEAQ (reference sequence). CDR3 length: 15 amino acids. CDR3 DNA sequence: TGTGCCAGCAGCGTACCGGGACTAGCATTGGAGACCCAGTACTTC. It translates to CASSVPGLALETQYF.

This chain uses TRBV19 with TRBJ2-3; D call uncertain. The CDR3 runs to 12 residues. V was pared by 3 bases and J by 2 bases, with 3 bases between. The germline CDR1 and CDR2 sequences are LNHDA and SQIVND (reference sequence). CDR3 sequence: CASSIHTDTQYF. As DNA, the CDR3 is TGTGCCAGTAGTATCCACACAGATACGCAGTATTTT.

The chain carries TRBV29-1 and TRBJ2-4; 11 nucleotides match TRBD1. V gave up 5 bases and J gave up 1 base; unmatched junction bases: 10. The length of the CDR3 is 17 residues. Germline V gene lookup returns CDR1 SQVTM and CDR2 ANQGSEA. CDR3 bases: TGCAGCGTTTTGGGTTACCGGGACAGGGGGGCCAAAAACATTCAGTACTTC. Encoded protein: CSVLGYRDRGAKNIQYF.

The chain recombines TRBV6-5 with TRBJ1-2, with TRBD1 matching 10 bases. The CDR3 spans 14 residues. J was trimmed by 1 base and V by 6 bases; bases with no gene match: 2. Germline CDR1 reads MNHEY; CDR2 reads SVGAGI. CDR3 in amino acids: CASRGTGVNYGYTF. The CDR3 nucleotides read TGTGCCAGCAGGGGGACAGGGGTTAACTATGGCTACACCTTC.

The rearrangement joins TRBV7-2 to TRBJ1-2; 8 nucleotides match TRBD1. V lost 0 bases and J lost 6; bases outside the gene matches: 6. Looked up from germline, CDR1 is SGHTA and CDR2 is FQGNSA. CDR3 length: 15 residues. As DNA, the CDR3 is TGTGCCAGCAGCTTAGCGGACAGGGTTCGAAATGGCTACACCTTC. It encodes CASSLADRVRNGYTF. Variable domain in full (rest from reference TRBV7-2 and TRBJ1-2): GAGVSQSPSNKVTEKGKDVELRCDPISGHTALYWYRQSLGQGLEFLIYFQGNSAPDKSGLPSDRFSAERTGGSVSTLTIQRTQQEDSAVYLCASSLADRVRNGYTFGSGTRLTVV.

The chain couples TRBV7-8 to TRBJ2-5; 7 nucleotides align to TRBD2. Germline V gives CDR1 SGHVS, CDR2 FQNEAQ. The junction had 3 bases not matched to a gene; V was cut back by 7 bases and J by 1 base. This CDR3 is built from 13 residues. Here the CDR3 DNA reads TGTGCCAGCACTAGCGGCTTCCAAGAGACCCAGTACTTC. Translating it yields CASTSGFQETQYF.

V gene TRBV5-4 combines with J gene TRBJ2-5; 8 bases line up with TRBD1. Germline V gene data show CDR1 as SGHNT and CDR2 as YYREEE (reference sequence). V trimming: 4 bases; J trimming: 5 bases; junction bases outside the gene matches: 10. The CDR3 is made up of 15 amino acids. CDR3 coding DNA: TGTGCCAGCAGCCCAGGAGGGAACAGGGGGGAGACCCAGTACTTC. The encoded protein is CASSPGGNRGETQYF.

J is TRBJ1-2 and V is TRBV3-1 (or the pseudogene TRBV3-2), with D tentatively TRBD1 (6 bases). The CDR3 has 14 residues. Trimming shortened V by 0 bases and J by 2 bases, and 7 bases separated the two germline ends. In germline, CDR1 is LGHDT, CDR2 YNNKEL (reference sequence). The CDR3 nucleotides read TGTGCCAGCAGCCAAGACCAGGGGAACTATGGCTACACCTTC. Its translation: CASSQDQGNYGYTF.

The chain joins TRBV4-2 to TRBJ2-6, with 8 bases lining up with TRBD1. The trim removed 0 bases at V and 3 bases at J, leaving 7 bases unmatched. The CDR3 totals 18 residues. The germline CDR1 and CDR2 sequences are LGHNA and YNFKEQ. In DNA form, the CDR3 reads TGTGCCAGCAGCCAAGATAGCCAGGGGGCGGGTGGGGCCAACGTCCTGACTTTC. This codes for CASSQDSQGAGGANVLTF.

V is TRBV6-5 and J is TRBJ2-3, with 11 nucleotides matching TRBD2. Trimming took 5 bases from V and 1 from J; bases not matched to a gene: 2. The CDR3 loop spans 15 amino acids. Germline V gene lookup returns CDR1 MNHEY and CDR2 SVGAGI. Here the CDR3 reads CASSKGLAGTDTQYF. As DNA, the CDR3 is TGTGCCAGCAGTAAGGGACTAGCGGGCACAGATACGCAGTATTTT.

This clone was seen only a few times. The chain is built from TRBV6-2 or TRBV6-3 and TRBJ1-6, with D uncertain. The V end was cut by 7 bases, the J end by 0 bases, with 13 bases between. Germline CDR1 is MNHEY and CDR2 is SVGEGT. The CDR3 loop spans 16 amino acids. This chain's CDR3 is CASTPRRSSYNSPLHF. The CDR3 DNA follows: TGTGCCAGCACCCCGCGGCGGAGCTCCTATAATTCACCCCTCCACTTT.

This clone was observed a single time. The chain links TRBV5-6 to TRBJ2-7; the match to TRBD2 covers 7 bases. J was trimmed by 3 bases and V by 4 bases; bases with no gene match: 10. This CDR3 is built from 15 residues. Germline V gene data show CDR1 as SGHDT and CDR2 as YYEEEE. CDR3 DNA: TGTGCCAGCAGCCCTCAGCGGGGAATAAACTACGAGCAGTACTTC. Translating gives CASSPQRGINYEQYF. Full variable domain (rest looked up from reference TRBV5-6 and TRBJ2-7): DAGVTQSPTHLIKTRGQQVTLRCSPKSGHDTVSWYQQALGQGPQFIFQYYEEEERQRGNFPDRFSGHQFPNYSSELNVNALLLGDSALYLCASSPQRGINYEQYFGPGTRLTVT.

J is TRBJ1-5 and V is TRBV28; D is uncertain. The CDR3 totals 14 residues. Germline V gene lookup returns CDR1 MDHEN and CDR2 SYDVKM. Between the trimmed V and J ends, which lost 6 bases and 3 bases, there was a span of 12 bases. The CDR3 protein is CASSLQLFNQPQHF. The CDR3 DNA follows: TGTGCCAGCAGCCTACAGCTTTTCAATCAGCCCCAGCATTTT.

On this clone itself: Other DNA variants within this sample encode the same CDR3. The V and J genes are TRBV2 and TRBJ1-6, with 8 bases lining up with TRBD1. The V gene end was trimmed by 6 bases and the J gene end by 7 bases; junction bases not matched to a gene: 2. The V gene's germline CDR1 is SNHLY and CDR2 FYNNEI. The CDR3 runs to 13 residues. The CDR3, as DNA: TGTGCCAGCAGCGGACAGGGAAATTCACCCCTCCACTTT. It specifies CASSGQGNSPLHF. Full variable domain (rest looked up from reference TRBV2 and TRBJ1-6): EPEVTQTPSHQVTQMGQEVILRCVPISNHLYFYWYRQILGQKVEFLVSFYNNEISEKSEIFDDQFSVERPDGSNFTLKIRSTKLEDSAMYFCASSGQGNSPLHFGNGTRLTVT.

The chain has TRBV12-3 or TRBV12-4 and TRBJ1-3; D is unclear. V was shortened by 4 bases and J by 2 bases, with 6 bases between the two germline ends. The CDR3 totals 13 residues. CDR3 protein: CASSSRTGNTIYF. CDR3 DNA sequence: TGTGCCAGCAGTTCCAGGACTGGAAACACCATATATTTT.

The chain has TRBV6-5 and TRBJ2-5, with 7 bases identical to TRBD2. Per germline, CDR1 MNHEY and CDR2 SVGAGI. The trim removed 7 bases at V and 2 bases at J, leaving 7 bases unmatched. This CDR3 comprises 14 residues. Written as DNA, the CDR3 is TGTGCCAGCAAATTAGGACTAGAACAAGAGACCCAGTACTTC. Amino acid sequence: CASKLGLEQETQYF.

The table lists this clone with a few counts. The CDR3 protein is CASSIGGGETQYF. The CDR3 DNA follows: TGTGCCAGTAGTATTGGGGGGGGAGAGACCCAGTACTTC. The rearrangement links TRBV19 to TRBJ2-5; 7 bases line up with TRBD2. V dropped 3 bases and J dropped 4; count of bases not matched to a gene: 2. CDR3 size: 13 residues. CDR1 is LNHDA, CDR2 SQIVND, per germline (reference sequence). The complete variable domain, with remaining parts taken from reference TRBV19 and TRBJ2-5, reads DGGITQSPKYLFRKEGQNVTLSCEQNLNHDAMYWYRQDPGQGLRLIYYSQIVNDFQKGDIAEGYSVSREKKESFPLTVTSAQKNPTAFYLCASSIGGGETQYFGPGTRLLVL.

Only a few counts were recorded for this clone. The CDR3 DNA reads as TGTGCCAGCGCGGGGACAGGACTGAACGAGCAGTACTTC. Amino acids: CASAGTGLNEQYF. The chain has TRBV6-6 and TRBJ2-7, with TRBD1 matching over 8 bases. Trimming removed 8 bases from V and 5 bases from J; junction bases left unmatched: 8. CDR3 length equals 13 residues. The germline V gene has CDR1 MNHNY and CDR2 SVGAGI (reference sequence).

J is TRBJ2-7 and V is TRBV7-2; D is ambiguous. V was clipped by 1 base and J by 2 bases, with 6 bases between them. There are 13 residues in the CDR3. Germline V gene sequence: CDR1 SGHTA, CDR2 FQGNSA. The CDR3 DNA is TGTGCCAGCAGCTTAGTCCAGACCTACGAGCAGTACTTC. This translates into CASSLVQTYEQYF.

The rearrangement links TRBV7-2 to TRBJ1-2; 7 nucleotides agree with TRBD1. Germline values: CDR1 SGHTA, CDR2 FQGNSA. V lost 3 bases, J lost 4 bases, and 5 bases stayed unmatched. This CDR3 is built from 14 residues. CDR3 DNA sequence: TGTGCCAGCAGCTTTGGGACAGCCAGCTATGGCTACACCTTC. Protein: CASSFGTASYGYTF. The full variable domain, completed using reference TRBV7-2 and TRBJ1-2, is GAGVSQSPSNKVTEKGKDVELRCDPISGHTALYWYRQSLGQGLEFLIYFQGNSAPDKSGLPSDRFSAERTGGSVSTLTIQRTQQEDSAVYLCASSFGTASYGYTFGSGTRLTVV.

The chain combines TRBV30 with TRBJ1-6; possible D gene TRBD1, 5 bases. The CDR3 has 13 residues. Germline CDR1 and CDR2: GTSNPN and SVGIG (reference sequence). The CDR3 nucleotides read TGTGGGGCAGGGAAAGGCTATAATTCACCCCTCCACTTT. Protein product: CGAGKGYNSPLHF.

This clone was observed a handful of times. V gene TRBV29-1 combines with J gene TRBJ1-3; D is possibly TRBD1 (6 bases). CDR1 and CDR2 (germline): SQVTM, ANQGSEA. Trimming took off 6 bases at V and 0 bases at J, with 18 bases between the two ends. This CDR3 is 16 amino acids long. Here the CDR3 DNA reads TGCAGCGTCGAAATTGGACAGTTTCCCTCTGGAAACACCATATATTTT. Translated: CSVEIGQFPSGNTIYF.

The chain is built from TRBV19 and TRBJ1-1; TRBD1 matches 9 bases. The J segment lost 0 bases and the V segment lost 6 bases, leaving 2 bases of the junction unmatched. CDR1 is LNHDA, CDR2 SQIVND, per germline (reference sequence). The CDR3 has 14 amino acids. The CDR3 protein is CASRGDRVNTEAFF. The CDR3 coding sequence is TGTGCCAGTAGGGGGGACAGGGTGAACACTGAAGCTTTCTTT.